This T cell receptor beta chain was profiled in a study of blood T cell repertoires in COVID-19. Participants were placed into cohorts based on the clinical history they reported. Clones were sequenced by immunoSEQ multiplex PCR, and TCRdb holds only the in-frame ones, with some missing. The profile shows around 130,000 clones, 65% to 90% of them singletons. This CDR3 has 14 residues. The V end lost 3 bases, the J end lost 8 bases, and 16 bases lay between the germline ends. Looked up from germline, CDR1 is KGHSH and CDR2 is LQKENI. This sequence was found in a woman aged 45-60 years who had recovered from COVID-19. Sequencing input: PBMCs or T cells enriched from blood (not recorded which). The chain uses TRBV18 and TRBJ1-2, with TRBD1 as a possible D gene (5 bases). For the CDR3, the DNA is TGTGCCAGCTCACCCGGAGCCGGGGCGGGAGGCTACACCTTC. It encodes CASSPGAGAGGYTF.